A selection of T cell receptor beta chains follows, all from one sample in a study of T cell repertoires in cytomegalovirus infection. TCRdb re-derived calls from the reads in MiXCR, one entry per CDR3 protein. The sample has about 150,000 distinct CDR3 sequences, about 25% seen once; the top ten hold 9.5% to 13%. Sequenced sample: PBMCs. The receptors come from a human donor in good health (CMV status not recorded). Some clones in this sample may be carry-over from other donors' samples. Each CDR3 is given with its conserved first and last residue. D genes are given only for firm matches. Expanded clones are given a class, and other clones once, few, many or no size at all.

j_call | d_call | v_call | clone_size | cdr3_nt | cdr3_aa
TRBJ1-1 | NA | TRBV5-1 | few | TGCGCCACTCACAGCACCAGGGGCACTGAAGCTTTCTTT | CATHSTRGTEAFF
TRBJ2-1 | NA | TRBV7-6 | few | TGTGCCAGCAGCTTAAGCGGGCCGAGCTCCTACAATGAGCAGTTCTTC | CASSLSGPSSYNEQFF
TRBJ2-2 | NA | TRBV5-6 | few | TGTGCCAGCAGCTACCGGGACCTCACGGAGAACACCGGGGAGCTGTTTTTT | CASSYRDLTENTGELFF
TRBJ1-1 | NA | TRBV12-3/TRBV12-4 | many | TGTGCCAGCAGTTTAATGGGGGGGAACACTGAAGCTTTCTTT | CASSLMGGNTEAFF
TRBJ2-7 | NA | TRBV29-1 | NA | TGCAGCGTCCAGGGGACGGACAGAAGCTCCTACGAGCAGTACTTC | CSVQGTDRSSYEQYF
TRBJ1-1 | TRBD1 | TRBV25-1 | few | TGTGCCAGCTTGGGACAGGGTGGCACTGAAGCTTTCTTT | CASLGQGGTEAFF
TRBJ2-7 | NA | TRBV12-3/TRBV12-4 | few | TGTGCCAGCAGTCCCTGGGGCCTAAACTACGAGCAGTACTTC | CASSPWGLNYEQYF
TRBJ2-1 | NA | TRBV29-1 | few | TGCAGCGTTGCGACACGGGGTTCTCCCCTAGACAATGAGCAGTTCTTC | CSVATRGSPLDNEQFF
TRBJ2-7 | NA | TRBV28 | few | TGTGCCAGCAGTTTACCCAGGGGATCCTACGAGCAGTACTTC | CASSLPRGSYEQYF
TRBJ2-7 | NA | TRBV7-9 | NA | TGTGCTAGCGCGACACCGGGCGAGCAGTACTTC | CASATPGEQYF
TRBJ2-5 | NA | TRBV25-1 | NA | TGTGCCAGCAGTGAATGGGCGGTCTACCAAGAGACCCAGTACTTC | CASSEWAVYQETQYF
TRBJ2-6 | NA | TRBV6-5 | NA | TGTGCCAGTGGGGTCTTACTCTCTGGGGCCAACGTCCTGACTTTC | CASGVLLSGANVLTF
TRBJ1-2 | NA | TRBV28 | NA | TGTGCCAGCAGTTTGAGTCGGAGGAGTTATGGCTACACCTTC | CASSLSRRSYGYTF
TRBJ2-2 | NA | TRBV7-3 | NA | TGTGCCAGCAGCTTTGGAGGGAACACCAGGGAGCTGTTTTTT | CASSFGGNTRELFF
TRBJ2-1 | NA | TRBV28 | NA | TGTGCCAGCAGTTTGATCTCCATGAGCTCCTACAATGAGCAGTTCTTC | CASSLISMSSYNEQFF
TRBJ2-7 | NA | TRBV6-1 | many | TGTGCCAGCAGCAACTCCGGGCGACTTCCCTACGAGCAGTACTTC | CASSNSGRLPYEQYF
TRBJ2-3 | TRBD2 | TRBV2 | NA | TGTGCCAGCAGTGAAAGAGCGGGGGACACAGATACGCAGTATTTT | CASSERAGDTDTQYF
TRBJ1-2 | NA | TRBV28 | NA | TGTGCCAGCAGTCTACAAAAGGGAAATCCCTATGGCTACACCTTC | CASSLQKGNPYGYTF
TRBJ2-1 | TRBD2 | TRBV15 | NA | TGTGCCACCAGCAGAGGAAGCGGGAGGAATGAGCAGTTCTTC | CATSRGSGRNEQFF
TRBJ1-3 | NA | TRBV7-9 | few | TGTGCCAGCAGCTCTGGGGGCCGGAACACCATATATTTT | CASSSGGRNTIYF
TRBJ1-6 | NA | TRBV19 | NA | TGTGCCAGTAGTATAAGCGGGACTGGTTTTAATTCACCCCTCCACTTT | CASSISGTGFNSPLHF
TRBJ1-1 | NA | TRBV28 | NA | TGTGCCAGCAGTTTACTCGCAGGGGAGGCTTTCTTT | CASSLLAGEAFF
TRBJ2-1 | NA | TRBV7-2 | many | TGTGCCAGCAGCTTAAGGCGAGTTGAGCAGTTCTTC | CASSLRRVEQFF
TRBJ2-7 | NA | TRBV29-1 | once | TGCAGCGCTCTAGGGGGGGCGGCCTACGAGCAGTACTTC | CSALGGAAYEQYF
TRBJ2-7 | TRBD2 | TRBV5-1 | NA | TGCGCCAGCAGCTTGGAGGCTAGCGGGACCGCCTACGAGCAGTACTTC | CASSLEASGTAYEQYF
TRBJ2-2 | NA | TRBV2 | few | TGTGCCAGCAATCCGGGGACGACGTACACCGGGGAGCTGTTTTTT | CASNPGTTYTGELFF
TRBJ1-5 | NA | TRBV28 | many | TGTGCCAGCAGTTTAAGTAAGGGTTACAATCAGCCCCAGCATTTT | CASSLSKGYNQPQHF
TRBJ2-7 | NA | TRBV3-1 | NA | TGTGCCAGCAGCCAAGGCGGGGGCAACTACGAGCAGTACTTC | CASSQGGGNYEQYF
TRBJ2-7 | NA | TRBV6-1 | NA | TGTGCCAGCAGTGCCTTACAGGGATCCTACGAGCAGTACTTC | CASSALQGSYEQYF
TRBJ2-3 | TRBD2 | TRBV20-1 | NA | TGCAGTGCTAGGGGACTACGCCCTAGCACAGATACGCAGTATTTT | CSARGLRPSTDTQYF
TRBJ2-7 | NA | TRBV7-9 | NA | TGTGCCAGCAGCACTCAAGCCTACGAGCAGTACTTC | CASSTQAYEQYF
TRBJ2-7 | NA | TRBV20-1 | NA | TGCAGTGCTAGGGACCCCGGGGCCTACGAGCAGTACTTC | CSARDPGAYEQYF
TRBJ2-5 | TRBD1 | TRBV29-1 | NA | TGCAGCGTTGCGGCTCCAGGGGGCGAGGAGACCCAGTACTTC | CSVAAPGGEETQYF
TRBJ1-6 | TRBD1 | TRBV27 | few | TGTGCCAGCAGTTTAAGGGGACAGGTTAATTCACCCCTCCACTTT | CASSLRGQVNSPLHF
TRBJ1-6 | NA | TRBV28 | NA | TGTGCCAGCAGTTGGGTTCAAGGGGATTCACCCCTCCACTTT | CASSWVQGDSPLHF
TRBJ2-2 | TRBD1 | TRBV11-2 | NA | TGTGCCAGCAGCTTCCGGGACAGGCCTCTGAAGGGCACCGGGGAGCTGTTTTTT | CASSFRDRPLKGTGELFF
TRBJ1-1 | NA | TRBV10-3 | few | TGTGCCATCAGTGGGACAGCGAACACTGAAGCTTTCTTT | CAISGTANTEAFF
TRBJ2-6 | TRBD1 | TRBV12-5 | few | TGTGCTAGTGGTTCAACGCTAGGACAGGTCGGCTCTGGGGCCAACGTCCTGACTTTC | CASGSTLGQVGSGANVLTF
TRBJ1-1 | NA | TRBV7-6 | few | TGTGCCAGCAGCTTAGTGGGCAGTGGAAGGATGAACACTGAAGCTTTCTTT | CASSLVGSGRMNTEAFF
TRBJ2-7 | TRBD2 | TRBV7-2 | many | TGTGCCAGCAGATTTGGGACTAGCGGGGTGAGCTACGAGCAGTACTTC | CASRFGTSGVSYEQYF